This T cell receptor (beta chain) was documented in a study of T cells in Graves' hyperthyroidism and ophthalmopathy. Germline lookup yields CDR1 ENHRY and CDR2 SYGVKD. The V segment lost 5 bases and the J segment 9 bases; nucleotides outside the gene matches: 12. This CDR3 contains 15 residues. Using RNA transcripts as the source, TCR beta CDR3 regions were amplified. In the first-round RT-PCR of the TCR CDR3, the HTBI primer set was used. TCRdb analysed the multiplex PCR reads with MiXCR anew, one entry per CDR3 protein. The table shows about 760,000 distinct CDR3 sequences, with around 40% occurring only once. Study-wide findings and caveats: Blood also contained most expanded thyroid clonotypes above 0.001.

This clonotype was observed a handful of times. Its specificity is not known. This TCR came from a woman in her 40s with Graves' hyperthyroidism. The sample taken for sequencing was blood. The chain employs TRBV10-3 and TRBJ2-2; TRBD1 aligns across 7 bases. In DNA form, the CDR3 reads TGTGCCATCAGTTACGAGACAGGGCATCCGAGGGAGCTGTTTTTT. Translating it yields CAISYETGHPRELFF.